The T cell receptor beta chain under discussion was sequenced for a study of blood T cell repertoires in COVID-19. In germline, CDR1 is MNHEY, CDR2 SVGEGT. This CDR3 has 12 amino acids. Deletions cut 0 bases from V and 4 bases from J, with 3 bases between. The method was immunoSEQ multiplex PCR; TCRdb's version includes in-frame clones alone and lacks a portion of them. The table lists about 300,000 clones, around 88% of them singletons. This clone showed up just a few times. Additional DNA sequences in this sample encode the identical CDR3. The specimen was peripheral blood. The sequence was obtained from a woman between 45 and 60 years old with acute or convalescent COVID-19. The chain couples TRBV6-2 or TRBV6-3 to TRBJ2-5; D not resolved. CDR3 sequence (DNA): TGTGCCAGCAGTTACTCCGGAGAGACCCAGTACTTC. This gives the protein CASSYSGETQYF.